The 15 T cell receptor beta chains below were found in one sample sequenced in a study of T cell repertoires in aging, cancer and after chemotherapy. Multiplex touch-down PCR with TRB-A/B primers amplified rearranged V-D-J TRB sequences. TCRdb ran MiXCR on the multiplex PCR reads and lists one entry per CDR3 protein. Of 5,500 to 7,000 distinct CDR3 sequences in the sample, 27% were seen once. The template was genomic DNA from peripheral blood, not RNA. The sequencing input was blood. The receptors were sampled from a human donor in good health.

The chain carries TRBV6-5 and TRBJ2-7; 8 bases map to TRBD1. Germline-derived CDR1 and CDR2 are MNHEY and SVGAGI. With V trimmed by 5 bases and J by 2 bases, 8 bases remained unmatched. The CDR3 sequence is 15 residues long. The CDR3 region has the DNA TGTGCCAGCAGTGAAGAAGGGACAGGAACCTACGAGCAGTACGTC. It is translated as CASSEEGTGTYEQYV.

The rearrangement links TRBV5-1 to TRBJ2-3, with a weak D call TRBD2 (5 bases). This CDR3 region has 15 residues. Germline V gene lookup returns CDR1 SGHRS and CDR2 YFSETQ. V lost 7 bases and J 4 bases, leaving 19 bases between the germline ends. CDR3 residues: CASGSAQEEADTQYF. The CDR3 nucleotides are TGCGCCAGCGGATCCGCCCAGGAGGAGGCAGATACGCAGTATTTT.

Comments on this clonotype: A much larger clone lies a single base off, so this may be a read error. In DNA, the CDR3 is TGTGCCTGCAGTGTAGGAACCGGGACAGGGTCCTACGAGCAGTACGTC. Its protein is CACSVGTGTGSYEQYV. The V and J genes are TRBV6-1 and TRBJ2-7, with 9 bases fitting TRBD1. There are 16 residues in the CDR3. Per germline, CDR1 MNHNS and CDR2 SASEGT.

In regard to this clonotype: This may come from a read error, since a much larger clone is one base off. V is TRBV6-1 and J is TRBJ2-6; D call uncertain. CDR3 size: 16 residues. The germline CDR1 and CDR2 sequences are MNHNS and SASEGT. Between the trimmed V and J ends, which lost 2 bases and 2 bases, there was a span of 10 bases. CDR3 residues: CASSESRAAGANVLTF. The CDR3 coding sequence is TGTGCCAGCAGTGAATCTAGAGCCGCTGGGGCCAACGTCCTGACTTTC.

This clonotype showed up just a few times. The J gene is TRBJ2-5, the V gene TRBV15; no firm D call. Trimming removed 1 base at V and 1 base at J, with 7 bases between. The CDR3 consists of 14 residues. CDR1 and CDR2 from the germline V gene are LNHNV and YYDKDF (reference sequence). This CDR3 reads CATSRGQIQETQYF. The DNA of the CDR3 is TGTGCCACCAGCAGAGGGCAAATCCAAGAGACCCAGTACTTC.

Sample share makes this clonotype medium-sized. V is TRBV6-2 or TRBV6-3 and J is TRBJ2-7; the match to TRBD1 covers 10 bases. This CDR3 comprises 14 residues. Losses at the gene ends were 5 bases for V and 2 bases for J; bases not matched to a gene: 3. The germline gives CDR1 MNHEY, CDR2 SVGEGT. CDR3 nucleotide sequence: TGTGCCAGCAGTCCCGACAGGGGGCCCTACGAGCAGTACGTC. Protein product: CASSPDRGPYEQYV.

The CDR3 nucleotides read TGTGCCAGCAGCGCGGGGACTAGCGGCACAGATACGCAGTATTTT. Encoded protein: CASSAGTSGTDTQYF. V is TRBV7-6 and J is TRBJ2-3, with 10 bases matching TRBD2. The ends lost 5 bases at V and 1 base at J; junction bases unmatched: 3. The CDR3 contains 15 residues. Germline values: CDR1 SGHVS, CDR2 FNYEAQ.

By proportion, this clonotype is medium-sized. The chain is built from TRBV7-9 and TRBJ2-7; D remains ambiguous. CDR1 is SEHNR, CDR2 FQNEAQ, per germline (reference sequence). The CDR3 loop spans 13 amino acids. Trimming took off 5 bases at V and 2 bases at J, with 10 bases between the two ends. The CDR3 loop is CASSRPGAYEQYV. DNA for the CDR3: TGTGCCAGCAGCCGCCCCGGAGCCTACGAGCAGTACGTC.

By share, this clonotype counts as medium-sized (0.01 to 0.1%). The J gene is TRBJ2-7, the V gene TRBV19; D remains ambiguous. With 7 bases removed from V and 3 bases from J, the gap between germline ends came to 10 bases. The length of the CDR3 is 12 residues. Germline V gives CDR1 LNHDA, CDR2 SQIVND (reference sequence). CDR3 in amino acids: CASKDGFYEQYV. CDR3 DNA: TGTGCCAGTAAGGACGGATTCTACGAGCAGTACGTC.

By frequency in the sample, this clonotype is medium-sized. The chain carries TRBV27 and TRBJ2-5; 14 nucleotides agree with TRBD2. Germline loops: CDR1 MNHEY, CDR2 SMNVEV (reference sequence). Trimming cost V 9 bases and J 5 bases; bases outside gene matches: 11. CDR3 size: 16 residues. The CDR3 sequence is CASSRTSGRIRETQYF. DNA of the CDR3: TGTGCCAGTTCAAGGACTAGCGGGAGGATCCGGGAGACCCAGTACTTC.

The V and J genes are TRBV21-1 and TRBJ2-7; the D call of TRBD2 is as the table states it, not checked on the DNA. TRBV21-1 is annotated as a pseudogene. This CDR3 spans 23 amino acids. The CDR3 protein is CASSKFVRTSGETLPQSSYEQYF. The CDR3 DNA sequence: TGTGCCAGCAGCAAATTCGTTAGGACTAGCGGGGAAACTTTACCACAGAGCTCCTACGAGCAGTACTTC.

The rearrangement links TRBV6-2 or TRBV6-3 to TRBJ2-7; 10 bases match TRBD1. With V trimmed by 5 bases and J by 0 bases, 4 bases remained unmatched. The CDR3 covers 15 residues. Per the germline V gene, CDR1 is MNHEY and CDR2 is SVGEGT. The CDR3 here is CASSQRDRGSYEQYV. The CDR3 DNA follows: TGTGCCAGCAGTCAAAGGGACAGGGGCTCCTACGAGCAGTACGTC.

This clonotype counts as medium-sized. The chain has TRBV5-6 and TRBJ2-2, with TRBD1 as a possible D gene (5 bases). This CDR3 contains 13 residues. The germline V gene encodes CDR1 SGHDT and CDR2 YYEEEE. V was shortened by 0 bases and J by 13 bases, with 13 bases between the two germline ends. The CDR3 nucleotides read TGTGCCAGCAGCTTGGCCCAGGGAAGGGTGCTGTTTTTT. As protein: CASSLAQGRVLFF.

This clonotype has a handful of counts. This chain links TRBV9 with TRBJ2-5; the match to TRBD2 covers 12 bases. Looked up from germline, CDR1 is SGDLS and CDR2 is YYNGEE. This CDR3 spans 15 amino acids. The ends lost 3 bases at V and 4 bases at J; junction bases unmatched: 4. CDR3 bases: TGTGCCAGCAGCGCTGAACTAGCGGGAGGAGAGACCCAGTACTTC. Translation: CASSAELAGGETQYF.

By share, this clonotype counts as medium-sized. The rearrangement links TRBV7-9 to TRBJ1-3; TRBD1 agrees at 7 bases. With V trimmed by 6 bases and J by 0 bases, 8 bases remained unmatched. In germline, CDR1 is SEHNR, CDR2 FQNEAQ (reference sequence). The CDR3 sequence is 16 residues long. This chain's CDR3 is CASRRGDSRSGNTIYF. As DNA, the CDR3 is TGTGCCAGCAGGCGAGGGGACAGCCGCTCTGGAAACACCATATATTTT.